This TCR beta chain was observed in a study of shared clonotypes between healthy human individuals. Study in general: Ranging from 18 to 49 in age, donors were a couple of women and a few men.

With regard to this clone: Its antigen is undetermined.

Study-level points and caveats: The naive CD4 repertoires of a few donors were compared, and about 5% of clonotypes were shared. Richness estimates generally favored naive over memory subsets.

CD45RO-negative cells were positively selected for CCR7, leaving out terminally differentiated effector memory CD45RA+ cells. The protocol was immunoSEQ multiplex PCR, while the TCRdb copy is restricted to in-frame clones and leaves out a portion. The sample includes around 560,000 clones, 85% to 95% seen only once; the top ten take 0.11%. Sequencing was performed on naive CD8+ T cells sorted from blood. The origin of this receptor is a woman younger than 45 in good health.

The CDR3 protein is CASSYGSTYEQYF. The CDR3 DNA is TGTGCCAGCAGTTATGGGAGCACCTACGAGCAGTACTTC. The chain carries TRBV27 and TRBJ2-7; TRBD2 is a possible D gene (5 bases). The CDR3 covers 13 residues. From germline, CDR1 is MNHEY and CDR2 SMNVEV (reference sequence). V was shortened by 4 bases and J by 2 bases, with 9 bases between the two germline ends.